This TCR beta chain is drawn from a study of control samples from healthy donors and cancer patients. Germline V gene sequence: CDR1 KGHSH, CDR2 LQKENI. The CDR3 extends over 16 amino acids. J was trimmed by 5 bases and V by 3 bases; bases with no gene match: 11. Only in-frame clones appear in the TCRdb table, and some are missing; sequencing was by immunoSEQ multiplex PCR. The table lists around 130,000 clones, roughly 90% of them singletons. Sequencing was done on a sample of blood. This receptor was taken from a man aged 18 to 29 in good health. The V gene is TRBV18, the J gene TRBJ2-3, with 7 positions matching TRBD2. The CDR3 spells CASSPVGAGVGDTQYF. CDR3 coding DNA: TGTGCCAGCTCACCGGTCGGGGCGGGAGTTGGAGATACGCAGTATTTT.